This entry lists 17 T cell receptor beta chains sequenced from one sample in a study of blood T cell repertoires in COVID-19. Using immunoSEQ multiplex PCR, the repertoire was profiled, and TCRdb retains in-frame clones only, with some absent. Here the sample spans 3,700 or so clones, 70% being singletons. The sequencing input was peripheral blood. The origin of the receptors is a man in his 70s with active COVID-19.

This clone was found a few times. The chain employs TRBV5-4 and TRBJ1-1, with no clear D. The length of the CDR3 is 11 residues. Germline lookup yields CDR1 SGHNT and CDR2 YYREEE (reference sequence). Trimming cost V 0 bases and J 10 bases, with 7 bases left between them. CDR3 DNA sequence: TGTGCCAGCAGCTTGGGACTAAGAGCTTTCTTT. As protein: CASSLGLRAFF. The complete variable domain, with remaining parts taken from reference TRBV5-4 and TRBJ1-1, reads ETGVTQSPTHLIKTRGQQVTLRCSSQSGHNTVSWYQQALGQGPQFIFQYYREEENGRGNFPPRFSGLQFPNYSSELNVNALELDDSALYLCASSLGLRAFFGQGTRLTVV.

The genes are TRBV5-4 and TRBJ2-2; no firm D call. Germline V CDR1 and CDR2: SGHNT, YYREEE (reference sequence). This CDR3 spans 12 amino acids. V lost 2 bases and J lost 5, with 4 bases in between. Written as DNA, the CDR3 is TGTGCCAGCAGCTTATCGACCGGGGAGCTGTTTTTT. This gives the protein CASSLSTGELFF.

V gene TRBV19 combines with J gene TRBJ2-1; TRBD2 might be the D (6 bases). The CDR3 extends over 15 amino acids. Trimming took 7 bases from V and 4 from J, leaving 17 bases between them. Germline V gene data show CDR1 as LNHDA and CDR2 as SQIVND (reference sequence). The DNA of the CDR3 is TGTGCCAGTAACAACGTGGAGGGTGGTTACAATGAGCAGTTCTTC. It codes for CASNNVEGGYNEQFF. The full variable domain, completed using reference TRBV19 and TRBJ2-1, is DGGITQSPKYLFRKEGQNVTLSCEQNLNHDAMYWYRQDPGQGLRLIYYSQIVNDFQKGDIAEGYSVSREKKESFPLTVTSAQKNPTAFYLCASNNVEGGYNEQFFGPGTRLTVL.

This rearrangement joins TRBV25-1 to TRBJ2-3; the match to TRBD2 covers 7 bases. The germline gives CDR1 MGHDK, CDR2 SYGVNS. Unmatched junction bases numbered 5, after V lost 1 base and J lost 1 base. This CDR3 contains 16 residues. The CDR3: CASSELKLAGTDTQYF. DNA for the CDR3: TGTGCCAGCAGTGAATTAAAGCTAGCGGGCACAGATACGCAGTATTTT.

The rearrangement links TRBV5-4 to TRBJ2-1, with a tentative D call TRBD1 (6 bases). The germline V gene has CDR1 SGHNT and CDR2 YYREEE (reference sequence). The CDR3 contains 15 residues. Trimming left V 4 bases short and J 1 base short, with 12 bases between. The CDR3 DNA reads TGTGCCAGCAGCCCCGGACAGAGATCCTACAATGAGCAGTTCTTC. This sequence encodes CASSPGQRSYNEQFF.

Written as DNA, the CDR3 is TGTGCCAGCAGCGGCACAGGGGCCGAGCAGTACTTC. Its protein is CASSGTGAEQYF. J is TRBJ2-7 and V is TRBV9, with TRBD1 matching over 7 bases. The J segment lost 6 bases and the V segment lost 3 bases, leaving 3 bases of the junction unmatched. CDR3 size: 12 residues. The germline V gene has CDR1 SGDLS and CDR2 YYNGEE. Using reference TRBV9 and TRBJ2-7 for the parts outside the CDR3, the full variable domain is DSGVTQTPKHLITATGQRVTLRCSPRSGDLSVYWYQQSLDQGLQFLIQYYNGEERAKGNILERFSAQQFPDLHSELNLSSLELGDSALYFCASSGTGAEQYFGPGTRLTVT.

The V gene is TRBV6-6, the J gene TRBJ1-1; 7 bases map to TRBD1. The CDR3 runs 14 residues. Germline CDR1 and CDR2: MNHNY and SVGAGI (reference sequence). Losses at the gene ends were 6 bases for V and 6 bases for J; bases not matched to a gene: 10. The CDR3 loop is CASSEMTGSSEAFF. The CDR3 bases are TGTGCCAGCAGCGAAATGACAGGGAGCTCTGAAGCTTTCTTT.

The chain employs TRBV18 and TRBJ2-1; 7 nucleotides line up with TRBD1. The CDR3 consists of 16 residues. The V segment lost 2 bases and the J segment 1 base; nucleotides outside the gene matches: 5. Per the germline V gene, CDR1 is KGHSH and CDR2 is LQKENI. This CDR3 reads CASSPGTASSYNEQFF. The CDR3 DNA sequence: TGTGCCAGCTCACCAGGGACAGCAAGTTCCTACAATGAGCAGTTCTTC.

This clone is large within its sample. The chain couples TRBV28 to TRBJ2-1; maybe TRBD2 (5 bases). CDR3 length: 14 residues. Per the germline V gene, CDR1 is MDHEN and CDR2 is SYDVKM. V was cut by 3 bases and J by 5 bases, with 11 bases left in between. This CDR3 reads CASSLSGIDNEQFF. The DNA for the CDR3 is TGTGCCAGCAGTTTGTCGGGGATAGACAATGAGCAGTTCTTC.

This clone came up a few times. The chain couples TRBV5-1 to TRBJ1-1; tentatively, D is TRBD1 (6 bases). The germline V and J ends were trimmed by 5 bases and 4 bases, with 18 bases remaining between them. Germline V gene lookup returns CDR1 SGHRS and CDR2 YFSETQ. The CDR3 has 15 amino acids. CDR3 DNA sequence: TGCGCCAGCAGACCTTCCTACATCAGGGGCACTGAAGCTTTCTTT. Translation gives CASRPSYIRGTEAFF.

The genes are TRBV5-5 and TRBJ2-2; TRBD2 might be the D (6 bases). The CDR3 spans 15 residues. V lost 0 bases to trimming and J lost 5 bases, with 11 bases between them. Germline V gene sequence: CDR1 SGHKS, CDR2 YYEKEE (reference sequence). CDR3 nucleotide sequence: TGTGCCAGCAGCTTGGACGGGGCGGGAACCGGGGAGCTGTTTTTT. Its protein product is CASSLDGAGTGELFF.

The chain links TRBV2 to TRBJ1-1, with D maybe TRBD1 (6 bases). The CDR3 is made up of 13 amino acids. Germline CDR1 and CDR2: SNHLY and FYNNEI. The V and J ends lost 5 bases and 3 bases respectively, with 10 bases between them. DNA for the CDR3: TGTGCCAGCAGTTACGGACAGTACACTGAAGCTTTCTTT. Translating it yields CASSYGQYTEAFF.

V and J are TRBV19 and TRBJ2-5, with 10 bases lining up with TRBD2. CDR1 is LNHDA, CDR2 SQIVND, per germline (reference sequence). With V trimmed by 3 bases and J by 0 bases, 4 bases remained unmatched. The CDR3 runs 16 residues. The chain's CDR3 is CASSMGSGRYQETQYF. The CDR3 DNA follows: TGTGCCAGTAGTATGGGTAGCGGGAGGTACCAAGAGACCCAGTACTTC.

The rearrangement links TRBV18 to TRBJ1-1, with D hard to call. CDR3 length equals 12 residues. Per the germline V gene, CDR1 is KGHSH and CDR2 is LQKENI. V dropped 2 bases and J dropped 6 bases, with 7 bases sitting between them. Here the CDR3 reads CASSPGGPEAFF. DNA for the CDR3: TGTGCCAGCTCACCAGGAGGGCCTGAAGCTTTCTTT.

This clone has just a few counts. The gene calls are TRBV29-1 and TRBJ1-2; possibly TRBD1 for D (5 bases). The CDR3 sequence is 14 residues long. Germline CDR1 reads SQVTM; CDR2 reads ANQGSEA. Between the trimmed V and J ends, which lost 5 bases and 2 bases, there was a span of 15 bases. The CDR3 coding sequence is TGCAGCGTTCTGCCGCCAGGGAGGAACTATGGCTACACCTTC. Protein product: CSVLPPGRNYGYTF.

The CDR3 sequence is CASSQDQGQGTNTEAFF. The DNA of the CDR3 is TGCGCCAGCAGCCAAGATCAGGGACAGGGGACGAACACTGAAGCTTTCTTT. The chain links TRBV4-1 to TRBJ1-1; 10 positions agree with TRBD1. J was trimmed by 1 base and V by 0 bases; bases with no gene match: 5. CDR3 length: 17 residues. CDR1 is MGHRA and CDR2 is YSYEKL in the germline V gene.

This clone was seen a single time. The V call is TRBV19, the J call TRBJ1-5; the match to TRBD1 covers 7 bases. The trim removed 1 base at V and 2 bases at J, leaving 11 bases unmatched. Germline V CDR1 and CDR2: LNHDA, SQIVND (reference sequence). CDR3 length: 18 residues. CDR3 region: CASSIAEGAKMGNQPQHF. In nucleotides, the CDR3 is TGTGCCAGTAGTATAGCCGAGGGGGCGAAGATGGGCAATCAGCCCCAGCATTTT.